The 5 T cell receptor beta chains presented below share a single source sample, sequenced in a study of blood T cell repertoires in COVID-19. Libraries were prepared by immunoSEQ multiplex PCR; TCRdb keeps only in-frame clonotypes and omits some of them. The table has some 120,000 clones, more than 75% seen once; the top ten hold 1.5%. Sequencing input: peripheral blood. The receptors were gathered from a human donor in a cohort sampled during active COVID-19.

The chain carries TRBV7-9 and TRBJ2-7; 7 bases line up with TRBD1. V was clipped by 3 bases and J by 0 bases; unmatched bases: 8. Germline V gene sequence: CDR1 SEHNR, CDR2 FQNEAQ (reference sequence). This CDR3 spans 16 amino acids. The chain's CDR3 is CASSLTSGTASYEQYF. CDR3 bases: TGTGCCAGCAGCTTGACTTCCGGGACAGCCTCCTACGAGCAGTACTTC. Complete variable domain (other parts from reference TRBV7-9 and TRBJ2-7): DTGVSQNPRHKITKRGQNVTFRCDPISEHNRLYWYRQTLGQGPEFLTYFQNEAQLEKSRLLSDRFSAERPKGSFSTLEIQRTEQGDSAMYLCASSLTSGTASYEQYFGPGTRLTVT.

J is TRBJ1-1 and V is TRBV7-9, with 8 positions matching TRBD1. The J segment lost 6 bases and the V segment lost 5 bases, leaving 14 bases of the junction unmatched. This CDR3 has 16 residues. The germline gives CDR1 SEHNR, CDR2 FQNEAQ (reference sequence). CDR3 region: CASSPWDRTNGPEAFF. In DNA, the CDR3 is TGTGCCAGCAGCCCATGGGACAGGACGAATGGCCCTGAAGCTTTCTTT.

This sequence joins TRBV28 and TRBJ1-1; 9 bases are shared with TRBD1. V lost 4 bases to trimming and J lost 1 base; unmatched junction nucleotides: 1. The CDR3 runs 14 residues. CDR1 is MDHEN, CDR2 SYDVKM, per germline. The CDR3 nucleotides read TGTGCCAGCAGTTACAGGGGGCAGAACACTGAAGCTTTCTTT. Protein: CASSYRGQNTEAFF.

The chain uses TRBV19 and TRBJ1-2, with a weak D call TRBD1 (5 bases). The germline V gene encodes CDR1 LNHDA and CDR2 SQIVND (reference sequence). There are 15 residues in the CDR3. V dropped 7 bases and J dropped 4 bases, with 19 bases sitting between them. The CDR3 region is CASTPLGTPVYGYTF. The CDR3 DNA follows: TGTGCCAGTACCCCTCTGGGGACTCCTGTCTATGGCTACACCTTC. The full variable domain, with the rest looked up from reference TRBV19 and TRBJ1-2, is DGGITQSPKYLFRKEGQNVTLSCEQNLNHDAMYWYRQDPGQGLRLIYYSQIVNDFQKGDIAEGYSVSREKKESFPLTVTSAQKNPTAFYLCASTPLGTPVYGYTFGSGTRLTVV.

The chain couples TRBV6-5 to TRBJ2-7; 7 bases align to TRBD1. Germline CDR1 reads MNHEY; CDR2 reads SVGAGI. The V gene end was trimmed by 7 bases and the J gene end by 2 bases; junction bases not matched to a gene: 8. The CDR3 length is 14 residues. In DNA, the CDR3 is TGTGCCAGCACTTCCGGGACAGTAACCTACGAGCAGTACTTC. Translation gives CASTSGTVTYEQYF.